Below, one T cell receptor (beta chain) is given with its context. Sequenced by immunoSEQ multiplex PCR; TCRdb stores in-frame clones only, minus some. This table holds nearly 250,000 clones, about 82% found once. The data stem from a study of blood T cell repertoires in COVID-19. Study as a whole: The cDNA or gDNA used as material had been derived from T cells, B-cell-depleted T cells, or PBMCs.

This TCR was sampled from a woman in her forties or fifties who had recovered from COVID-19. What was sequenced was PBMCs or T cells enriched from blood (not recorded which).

CDR3 nucleotide sequence: TGTGCCAGCCCTAGGCCGGGACAGGGGGACACTGAAGCTTTCTTT. Its translation: CASPRPGQGDTEAFF. The chain combines TRBV6-5 with TRBJ1-1, with 11 bases identical to TRBD1. Germline V lookup: CDR1 MNHEY, CDR2 SVGAGI. The CDR3 length is 15 residues. Trimming took 8 bases from V and 3 from J; bases not matched to a gene: 8.